The source of this TCR beta chain is a study of PD-L1 blockade in urothelial cancer. For the study at large: In the mid-2010s, patients got going on atezolizumab, taking 1,200 mg intravenously every 3 weeks. Male sex and bladder-origin urothelial cancer were recorded for about 90% of the 29 patients.

Locally advanced or metastatic urothelial carcinoma affected all patients. Patients each gave 1 to 8 samples, pretreatment and on-treatment. V was pared by 2 bases and J by 0 bases, with 7 bases of the junction left unmatched. Germline-derived CDR1 and CDR2 are SGHTS and YDEGEE. This CDR3 has 17 residues. Libraries were prepared by immunoSEQ multiplex PCR; TCRdb keeps only in-frame clonotypes and omits some of them. The sample lists about 52,000 clones; approximately 87% were seen once. The chain uses TRBV5-8 and TRBJ2-3; 9 nucleotides agree with TRBD1. The sequences come from PBMCs, collected around atezolizumab (anti-PD-L1) treatment. The source of this sequence is a man in his forties with urothelial cancer. CDR3 sequence: CASSLGQGMPSTDTQYF. For the CDR3, the DNA is TGTGCCAGCAGCTTAGGACAGGGGATGCCTAGCACAGATACGCAGTATTTT.